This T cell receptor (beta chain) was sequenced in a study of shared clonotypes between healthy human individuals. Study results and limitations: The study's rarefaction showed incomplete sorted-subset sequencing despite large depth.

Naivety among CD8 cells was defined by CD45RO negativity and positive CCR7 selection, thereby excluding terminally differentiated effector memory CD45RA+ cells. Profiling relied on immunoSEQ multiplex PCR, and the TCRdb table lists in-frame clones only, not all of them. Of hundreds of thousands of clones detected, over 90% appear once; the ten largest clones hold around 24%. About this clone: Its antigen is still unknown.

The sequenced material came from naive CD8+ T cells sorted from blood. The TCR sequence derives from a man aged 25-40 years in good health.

The CDR3 spells CASRAQGVYGYTF. CDR3 coding DNA: TGTGCCAGCAGAGCACAGGGGGTCTATGGCTACACCTTC. This chain links TRBV27 with TRBJ1-2, with 8 nucleotides matching TRBD1. This CDR3 has 13 amino acids. V lost 6 bases and J lost 4; bases outside the gene matches: 4. From germline, CDR1 is MNHEY and CDR2 SMNVEV (reference sequence).